These 5 T cell receptor beta chains were all obtained from the same sample, sequenced in a study of blood T cell repertoires in COVID-19. Repertoires were generated with immunoSEQ multiplex PCR, while TCRdb's copy carries only in-frame clones and drops some. The sample holds about 58,000 clones; just under 90% are singletons and the top ten take 1.4%. Sequencing used peripheral blood. These receptors all come from a man aged 55 to 70 with acute or convalescent COVID-19.

The chain is built from TRBV6-5 and TRBJ1-5; 7 bases fit TRBD1. The CDR3 length is 15 residues. With 6 bases clipped from V and 1 base from J, the junction kept 6 bases outside the gene matches. Germline values: CDR1 MNHEY, CDR2 SVGAGI. The CDR3 DNA reads as TGTGCCAGCAGCGCAGGGGGAGAAAGCAATCAGCCCCAGCATTTT. Protein sequence: CASSAGGESNQPQHF.

This clone has a single count. The rearrangement joins TRBV18 to TRBJ2-5; 7 bases match TRBD1. Germline CDR1 KGHSH, CDR2 LQKENI. Trimming at V came to 5 bases and at J to 5 bases, leaving 5 bases not matched to a gene. The CDR3 consists of 13 residues. CDR3 sequence (DNA): TGTGCCAGCTCAGAGACAGGGTTGGAGACCCAGTACTTC. This translates into CASSETGLETQYF.

The rearrangement uses TRBV24-1 and TRBJ2-1; 11 positions agree with TRBD2. The CDR3 extends over 20 amino acids. V dropped 4 bases and J dropped 1; count of bases not matched to a gene: 14. Per the germline V gene, CDR1 is KGHDR and CDR2 is SFDVKD. The CDR3 DNA follows: TGTGCCACCAGTGAACGGGGTCTAGCGGGAGGCGCGTCTTCCTACAATGAGCAGTTCTTC. Encoded protein: CATSERGLAGGASSYNEQFF.

The rearrangement joins TRBV28 to TRBJ1-1; tentative D call: TRBD1 (6 bases). The germline CDR1 and CDR2 sequences are MDHEN and SYDVKM. V was clipped by 6 bases and J by 0 bases, with 14 bases between them. This CDR3 comprises 15 residues. The CDR3 region has the DNA TGTGCCAGCAGCAATAACAGGGAAATGAACACTGAAGCTTTCTTT. As protein: CASSNNREMNTEAFF.

The rearrangement uses TRBV29-1 and TRBJ1-2, with D hard to call. The CDR3 totals 13 residues. V lost 2 bases to trimming and J lost 0 bases, with 7 bases between them. CDR1 and CDR2 (germline): SQVTM, ANQGSEA. CDR3 in DNA: TGCAGCGTTGAAAACAGTGCTAACTATGGCTACACCTTC. This gives the protein CSVENSANYGYTF.